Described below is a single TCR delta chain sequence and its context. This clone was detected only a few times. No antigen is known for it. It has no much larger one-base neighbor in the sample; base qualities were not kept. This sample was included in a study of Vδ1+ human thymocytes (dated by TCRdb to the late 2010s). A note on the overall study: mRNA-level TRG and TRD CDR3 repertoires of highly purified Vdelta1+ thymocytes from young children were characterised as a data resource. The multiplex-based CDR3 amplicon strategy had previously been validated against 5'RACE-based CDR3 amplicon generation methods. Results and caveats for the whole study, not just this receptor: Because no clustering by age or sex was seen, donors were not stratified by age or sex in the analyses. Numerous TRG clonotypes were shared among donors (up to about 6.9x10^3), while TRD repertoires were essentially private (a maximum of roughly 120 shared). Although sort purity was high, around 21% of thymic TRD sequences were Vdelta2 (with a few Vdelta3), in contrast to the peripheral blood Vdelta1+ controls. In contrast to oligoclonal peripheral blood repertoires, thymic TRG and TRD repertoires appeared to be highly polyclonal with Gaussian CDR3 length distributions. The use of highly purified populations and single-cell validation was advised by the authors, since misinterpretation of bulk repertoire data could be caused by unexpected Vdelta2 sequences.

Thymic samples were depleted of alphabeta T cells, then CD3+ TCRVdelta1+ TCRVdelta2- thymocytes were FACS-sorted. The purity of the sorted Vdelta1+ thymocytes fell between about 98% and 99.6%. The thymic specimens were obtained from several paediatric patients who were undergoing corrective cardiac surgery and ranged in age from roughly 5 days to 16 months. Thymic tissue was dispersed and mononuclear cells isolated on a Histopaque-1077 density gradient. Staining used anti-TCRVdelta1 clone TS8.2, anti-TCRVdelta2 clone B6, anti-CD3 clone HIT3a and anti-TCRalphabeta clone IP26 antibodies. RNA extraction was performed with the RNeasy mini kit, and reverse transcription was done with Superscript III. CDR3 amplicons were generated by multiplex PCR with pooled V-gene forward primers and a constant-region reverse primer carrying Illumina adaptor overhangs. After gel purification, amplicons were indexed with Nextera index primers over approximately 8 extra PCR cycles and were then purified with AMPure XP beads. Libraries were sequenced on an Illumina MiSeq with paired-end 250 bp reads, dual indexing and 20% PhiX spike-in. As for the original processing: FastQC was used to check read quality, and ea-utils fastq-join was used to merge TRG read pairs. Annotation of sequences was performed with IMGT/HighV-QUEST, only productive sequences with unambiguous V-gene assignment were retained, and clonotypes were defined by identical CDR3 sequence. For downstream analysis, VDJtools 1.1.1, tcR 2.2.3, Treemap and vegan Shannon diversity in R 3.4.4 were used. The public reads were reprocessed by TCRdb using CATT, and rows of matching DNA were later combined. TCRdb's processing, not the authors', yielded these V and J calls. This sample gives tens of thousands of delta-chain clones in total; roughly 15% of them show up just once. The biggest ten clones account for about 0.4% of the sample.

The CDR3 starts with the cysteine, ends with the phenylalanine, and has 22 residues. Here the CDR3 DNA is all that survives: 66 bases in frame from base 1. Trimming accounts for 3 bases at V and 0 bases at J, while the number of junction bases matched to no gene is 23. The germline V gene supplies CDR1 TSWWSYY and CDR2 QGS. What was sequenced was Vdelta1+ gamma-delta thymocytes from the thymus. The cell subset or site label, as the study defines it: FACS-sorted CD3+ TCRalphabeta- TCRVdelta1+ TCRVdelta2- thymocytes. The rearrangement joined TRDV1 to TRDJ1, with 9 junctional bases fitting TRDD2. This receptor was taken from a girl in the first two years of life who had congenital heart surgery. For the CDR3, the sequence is CALGDGPSYGWGPHPYTDKLIF. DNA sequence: TGTGCTCTTGGGGATGGGCCTTCCTACGGCTGGGGGCCTCACCCATACACCGATAAACTCATCTTT.